The sample holds many counts of the clone carrying this T cell receptor (beta chain). The antigen is unknown. The source of the sample is a study of T cells in Graves' hyperthyroidism and ophthalmopathy. The study's findings and limits: The model foresaw ophthalmopathy a median 6.5 months prior to onset.

The investigators amplified TCR beta CDR3 regions from RNA transcripts. Using the HTBI primer set, a first-round RT-PCR was run on the TCR CDR3. A single record per CDR3 protein comes from TCRdb applying MiXCR to the multiplex PCR reads. The repertoire holds 300,000 to 450,000 distinct CDR3 sequences, with approximately 15% as singletons. Based on clinical symptoms, serum thyroxine and TRAb, thyroid ultrasound and orbital computed tomography, diagnoses were reached. Before ophthalmopathy appeared, progressors gave blood at initial hyperthyroidism diagnosis. The PBMCs were taken from about 10 ml of fresh peripheral blood. Germline V gives CDR1 DFQATT, CDR2 SNEGSKA (reference sequence). The CDR3 totals 14 residues. V lost 0 bases and J 0 bases, leaving 8 bases between the germline ends.

V is TRBV20-1 and J is TRBJ1-2, with D hard to call. Specimen: blood. This receptor was taken from a woman between 18 and 29 years old with Graves' hyperthyroidism that later progressed to Graves' ophthalmopathy. The CDR3 here is CSAREQGPNYGYTF. CDR3 DNA sequence: TGCAGTGCTAGAGAGCAAGGCCCTAACTATGGCTACACCTTC.